The 5 T cell receptor beta chains given below trace back to one sample, sequenced in a study of shared clonotypes between healthy human individuals. Assay: immunoSEQ multiplex PCR; the TCRdb copy retains only in-frame clones and omits some. The table lists 600,000 to 800,000 clones, about two thirds of them singletons. Input material: memory CD4+ T cells sorted from blood. Documented subset: CD45RA-negative fraction. Every receptor here comes from a woman in her 30s in good health.

V is TRBV7-6 and J is TRBJ2-1, with a weak D call TRBD2 (6 bases). The V end was cut by 2 bases, the J end by 5 bases, with 16 bases between. The CDR3 extends over 16 amino acids. Germline loops: CDR1 SGHVS, CDR2 FNYEAQ. The CDR3 DNA is TGTGCCAGCAGCTTAAGTTCGGGGCTAGCGAACAATGAGCAGTTCTTC. It specifies CASSLSSGLANNEQFF.

This chain uses TRBV6-6 with TRBJ1-2; tentatively, D is TRBD1 (5 bases). The V end was cut by 2 bases, the J end by 8 bases, with 15 bases between. The CDR3 sequence is 14 residues long. Germline V gene sequence: CDR1 MNHNY, CDR2 SVGAGI (reference sequence). CDR3 loop: CASSYANQGVGYTF. CDR3 coding DNA: TGTGCCAGCAGTTACGCGAATCAGGGTGTCGGCTACACCTTC.

The V and J genes are TRBV30 and TRBJ1-5; D is undetermined. The CDR3 runs to 13 residues. Germline loops: CDR1 GTSNPN, CDR2 SVGIG (reference sequence). With 5 bases removed from V and 3 bases from J, the gap between germline ends came to 11 bases. CDR3 bases: TGTGCCTGGGCGAGGGAAAACAATCAGCCCCAGCATTTT. Its protein product is CAWARENNQPQHF.

The chain has TRBV5-1 and TRBJ2-3; 7 nucleotides line up with TRBD2. CDR3 size: 15 residues. V gave up 3 bases and J gave up 2 bases; unmatched junction bases: 6. Germline loops: CDR1 SGHRS, CDR2 YFSETQ. CDR3 residues: CASSSLGGFTDTQYF. The CDR3 DNA sequence: TGCGCCAGCAGCTCCCTCGGGGGGTTCACAGATACGCAGTATTTT.

The chain combines TRBV7-9 with TRBJ2-3; 12 bases line up with TRBD2. V was pared by 5 bases and J by 5 bases, with 8 bases of the junction left unmatched. Germline CDR1 SEHNR, CDR2 FQNEAQ (reference sequence). There are 16 residues in the CDR3. The CDR3 protein is CASSPLAGGFGDTQYF. CDR3 nucleotide sequence: TGTGCCAGCAGCCCCCTAGCGGGAGGGTTTGGAGATACGCAGTATTTT.